Sequencing of this T cell receptor beta chain was carried out in a study of PD-L1 blockade in urothelial cancer (dated by TCRdb to the late 2010s). Background for the entire study: Every patient began therapy in about 2014 and was given atezolizumab 1,200 mg intravenously every 3 weeks. About 85% of the 29 patients were males with bladder-origin urothelial cancer, and about 60% of the roughly 29 reported a prior smoking history. An ECOG performance status of 0 or 1 was recorded for the patients, and 0 to 3 prior chemotherapy regimens had been received by the patients. Blood samples were analyzed at two time points: 3 weeks after treatment start (second dose) and 6 weeks after treatment start. Blood samples yielded a median of about 150,000 T cells and 65,000 to 95,000 unique TCRs, with median clonality roughly 0.084. The study was an exploratory multi-omic analysis of somatic, immune and clinical correlates of response to PD-L1 blockade with atezolizumab in urothelial cancer. Pretreatment tumor samples, along with matched peripheral blood serially collected before and after atezolizumab treatment, were subjected to TCR sequencing. Durable clinical benefit meant progression-free survival longer than 6 months, and TCR features were also tested against progression-free and overall survival. In the same patients, pretreatment tumors underwent whole exome sequencing and RNA sequencing in addition to TCR sequencing. Durable clinical benefit was achieved by nine patients and was not achieved by 20 patients. Twenty-nine patients had pretreatment blood TCR-seq, some 24 had at least one posttreatment blood collection, and some 24 had tumor TCR-seq. Results the study describes overall, beyond this receptor: Greater expansion of tumor-associated TCR clones in peripheral blood 3 weeks after the start of treatment was observed in patients with durable benefit (n ≈ 22, p = 0.022). Improved progression-free and overall survival was associated with having pretreatment peripheral blood TCR clonality below the median. Because the sample size was small (n ≈ 28) and many of the analyses were exploratory, the results are meant to be hypothesis-generating.

The CDR3 starts with the cysteine, ends with the phenylalanine, and has 17 residues. Just CDR3 DNA is preserved here, 51 bases in frame from base 1. CDR1 SGHVS and CDR2 FQNEAQ are derived from the germline V gene. Ends trimmed: V by 4 bases, J by 3 bases; bases unmatched to a gene: 12. Synthetic TCR analog templates were spiked into each PCR so that absolute template abundance could be estimated from read counts. TCRbeta CDR3 regions were amplified from genomic DNA with bias-controlled V and J gene primers using the immunoSEQ assay. Sequencing of rearranged TCRbeta segments was done at approximately 20X coverage. Concerning the study's data processing: Sequencing errors were corrected by clustering and CDR3s were annotated against IMGT to assign V, D and J genes. Downstream analyses used only productive TCRbeta rearrangements and left out out-of-frame or stop-codon sequences. Clonality was computed as one minus Shannon entropy normalized by the log of the number of unique productive sequences. Fisher's exact test with Benjamini-Hochberg correction, at a threshold of adjusted p below 0.01, was used to find clones that differed between time points or between blood and tumor. TCRdb's version of the immuneACCESS table is confined to in-frame rearrangements and falls short of the full clone set. An unresolved V gene accounts for under half of the shortfall where checked; the remainder is of unknown origin. From that table come the V and J calls and clone size; the DNA was used to work out D and trimming. Present in this sample are 60,000 to 65,000 clones, 65% to 90% of which were seen just once. The leading ten clones occupy under 3.5% of the sample.

The intended sense of this specimen's time point label: pretreatment peripheral blood. The cohort included roughly 29 patients with locally advanced or metastatic urothelial carcinoma who were treated at Memorial Sloan Kettering on a trial protocol. Peripheral blood mononuclear cells were collected pretreatment and during treatment, with between 1 and 8 total time points obtained per patient. The Qiagen DNeasy Blood extraction kit was used to purify genomic DNA from total PBMCs and from tumor samples. PBMCs were collected pretreatment and during treatment and were isolated and stored as previously described. Comments on this clone: Its recognized antigen is unknown. Per-base quality was not reported, and no clone a single base away is much larger than it.

This sequence was found in a man aged 70 or older with urothelial cancer. This chain is built from TRBV7-8 and TRBJ2-1; 7 junctional bases match TRBD2. Sequencing was performed on PBMCs, taken around atezolizumab (anti-PD-L1) treatment. The bases are TGTGCCAGCAGCTCTAACCTACTAGCGTCTCTCTACAATGAGCAGTTCTTC. This encodes CASSSNLLASLYNEQFF.